One sample yielded the 25 T cell receptor beta chains listed below, sequenced in a study of regulatory dendritic cells for organ transplantation. Some clones are missing from TCRdb's copy, which holds only in-frame ones; the method was immunoSEQ multiplex PCR. The sample has fewer than 13,000 clones; roughly two thirds are singletons. Sequencing was carried out using memory CD8+ T cells from blood. Subset: CD45RO+ memory T cells. The receptor source for this set is a human donor in good health.

V and J are TRBV5-1 and TRBJ2-7; TRBD2 might be the D (6 bases). Germline CDR1 reads SGHRS; CDR2 reads YFSETQ. V lost 5 bases to trimming and J lost 3 bases, with 18 bases between them. CDR3 length: 15 amino acids. The CDR3 region has the DNA TGCGCCAGCAGTTCTAACGACGGGGGAAGCTACGAGCAGTACTTC. Its protein product is CASSSNDGGSYEQYF.

The J gene is TRBJ2-2, the V gene TRBV7-2; D uncertain. The V gene's germline CDR1 is SGHTA and CDR2 FQGNSA. The V end was cut by 6 bases, the J end by 0 bases, with 23 bases between. The CDR3 has 19 residues. CDR3 sequence reads: CASSLNHRLGRANTGELFF. CDR3 nucleotides: TGTGCCAGCAGTCTAAACCACCGTCTGGGTCGGGCGAACACCGGGGAGCTGTTTTTT. The complete variable domain, with remaining parts taken from reference TRBV7-2 and TRBJ2-2, reads GAGVSQSPSNKVTEKGKDVELRCDPISGHTALYWYRQSLGQGLEFLIYFQGNSAPDKSGLPSDRFSAERTGGSVSTLTIQRTQQEDSAVYLCASSLNHRLGRANTGELFFGEGSRLTVL.

The table lists this clone with a count of one. The V gene is TRBV20-1, the J gene TRBJ2-7; the D call may be TRBD1 or TRBD2 (5 bases each). The CDR3 length is 10 residues. Looked up from germline, CDR1 is DFQATT and CDR2 is SNEGSKA (reference sequence). Trimming cost V 6 bases and J 5 bases, with 8 bases left between them. The CDR3 DNA follows: TGCAGTGCCGGGGACCACGAGCAGTACTTC. Translating gives CSAGDHEQYF.

This rearrangement joins TRBV6-1 to TRBJ1-5, with D unclear. This CDR3 has 15 amino acids. V lost 7 bases and J 2 bases, leaving 15 bases between the germline ends. Germline lookup yields CDR1 MNHNS and CDR2 SASEGT. CDR3 bases: TGTGCCAGCACCGGACTGCCTGCTGGCAATCAGCCCCAGCATTTT. Translating it yields CASTGLPAGNQPQHF.

By frequency in the sample, this clone is medium-sized (0.01 to 0.1%). The chain is built from TRBV29-1 and TRBJ2-5, with TRBD2 identical over 10 bases. The CDR3 spans 13 residues. Losses at the gene ends were 6 bases for V and 5 bases for J; bases not matched to a gene: 6. Germline assignment: CDR1 SQVTM and CDR2 ANQGSEA. The CDR3 here is CSVAGTSVETQYF. CDR3 nucleotide sequence: TGCAGCGTGGCCGGGACTAGCGTGGAGACCCAGTACTTC.

The rearrangement joins TRBV6-5 to TRBJ1-1; D ambiguous. The V and J ends lost 0 bases and 3 bases respectively, with 11 bases between them. This CDR3 has 15 amino acids. Germline V gene sequence: CDR1 MNHEY, CDR2 SVGAGI. The chain's CDR3 is CASSYSAGWYTEAFF. Here the CDR3 DNA reads TGTGCCAGCAGTTACTCGGCCGGGTGGTACACTGAAGCTTTCTTT.

This clone was observed a handful of times. The chain combines TRBV15 with TRBJ1-1; no clear D gene. Germline CDR1 is LNHNV and CDR2 is YYDKDF (reference sequence). This CDR3 has 13 amino acids. Trimming stripped 1 base from V and 4 bases from J, with 7 bases between. CDR3 in amino acids: CATSRGHLTEAFF. The CDR3 bases are TGTGCCACCAGCAGAGGACATCTCACTGAAGCTTTCTTT.

A single count supports this clone. The CDR3: CASSARDSSNYGYTF. CDR3 nucleotide sequence: TGTGCCAGCAGCGCCCGGGACAGTTCTAACTATGGCTACACCTTC. The V gene is TRBV7-9, the J gene TRBJ1-2, with 7 bases matching TRBD1. Germline loops: CDR1 SEHNR, CDR2 FQNEAQ (reference sequence). V lost 5 bases to trimming and J lost 0 bases; unmatched junction nucleotides: 6. The CDR3 is 15 amino acids.

This clone has only a few counts. CDR3 DNA sequence: TGTGCCAGCAGCCCGGCGTGGAACCAGAACACTGAAGCTTTCTTT. It yields the protein CASSPAWNQNTEAFF. The chain recombines TRBV7-8 with TRBJ1-1; D is unclear. V lost 5 bases, J lost 1 base, and 14 bases lay in between. The CDR3 is 15 residues long. The V gene's germline CDR1 is SGHVS and CDR2 FQNEAQ.

The chain uses TRBV19 and TRBJ2-7, with D uncertain. There are 13 residues in the CDR3. V was cut by 5 bases and J by 0 bases, with 8 bases left in between. Per the germline V gene, CDR1 is LNHDA and CDR2 is SQIVND (reference sequence). This CDR3 is CASSAAPSYEQYF. The CDR3 DNA is TGTGCCAGTAGTGCCGCCCCCTCCTACGAGCAGTACTTC. The full variable domain, with the rest looked up from reference TRBV19 and TRBJ2-7, is DGGITQSPKYLFRKEGQNVTLSCEQNLNHDAMYWYRQDPGQGLRLIYYSQIVNDFQKGDIAEGYSVSREKKESFPLTVTSAQKNPTAFYLCASSAAPSYEQYFGPGTRLTVT.

This clone is medium-sized by share. The chain carries TRBV25-1 and TRBJ2-2; D ambiguous. This CDR3 comprises 12 residues. Germline V lookup: CDR1 MGHDK, CDR2 SYGVNS. Trimming stripped 5 bases from V and 6 bases from J, with 7 bases between. The CDR3 is CASSIRPGELFF. The DNA for the CDR3 is TGTGCCAGCAGTATCCGCCCCGGGGAGCTGTTTTTT.

The chain is built from TRBV7-9 and TRBJ1-2; D is unclear. V lost 6 bases and J lost 6, with 14 bases in between. The CDR3 is made up of 13 amino acids. Germline V CDR1 and CDR2: SEHNR, FQNEAQ (reference sequence). CDR3 protein: CASRTRVTHGYTF. The CDR3 region has the DNA TGTGCCAGCAGGACGAGGGTAACCCATGGCTACACCTTC.

The V call is TRBV5-5, the J call TRBJ2-7; 8 bases map to TRBD2. V lost 1 base to trimming and J lost 4 bases; unmatched junction nucleotides: 7. CDR3 size: 15 residues. Germline V gives CDR1 SGHKS, CDR2 YYEKEE (reference sequence). CDR3 amino acids: CASSLTAGGGYEQYF. CDR3 nucleotide sequence: TGTGCCAGCAGCTTGACGGCGGGAGGAGGGTACGAGCAGTACTTC.

V is TRBV6-5 and J is TRBJ1-1; D not resolved. Germline CDR1 and CDR2: MNHEY and SVGAGI. V was shortened by 0 bases and J by 5 bases, with 13 bases between the two germline ends. There are 15 residues in the CDR3. As DNA, the CDR3 is TGTGCCAGCAGTTACTCGGGCTCGGGCCTGACTGAAGCTTTCTTT. It translates to CASSYSGSGLTEAFF.

This chain links TRBV5-4 with TRBJ2-3, with D perhaps TRBD1 (5 bases). Trimming removed 5 bases at V and 1 base at J, with 14 bases between. Per germline, CDR1 SGHNT and CDR2 YYREEE (reference sequence). The CDR3 covers 15 residues. In DNA, the CDR3 is TGTGCCAGCAGACCAGGGTCAACCGGCACAGATACGCAGTATTTT. Residues: CASRPGSTGTDTQYF.

V is TRBV6-4 and J is TRBJ2-5, with D tentatively TRBD1 (5 bases). Trimming removed 2 bases from V and 2 bases from J, with 12 bases in between. The germline V gene encodes CDR1 MRHNA and CDR2 SNTAGT. The CDR3 sequence is 15 residues long. CDR3: CASSDTKGDQETQYF. The CDR3 DNA follows: TGTGCCAGCAGTGACACCAAAGGGGATCAAGAGACCCAGTACTTC.

There are a few counts of this clone. The chain uses TRBV4-2 and TRBJ1-2; the match to TRBD1 covers 7 bases. The length of the CDR3 is 15 residues. From germline, CDR1 is LGHNA and CDR2 YNFKEQ. Germline trimming cut 0 bases from V and 3 bases from J; bases unmatched to any gene: 4. CDR3: CASSQDGGQYYGYTF. Written as DNA, the CDR3 is TGTGCCAGCAGCCAAGATGGGGGACAGTACTATGGCTACACCTTC.

The V gene is TRBV2, the J gene TRBJ2-7, with a tentative D call TRBD2 (5 bases). Trimming cost V 8 bases and J 5 bases, with 16 bases left between them. There are 13 residues in the CDR3. Germline CDR1 reads SNHLY; CDR2 reads FYNNEI. The CDR3 DNA reads as TGTGCCAGCGAGGGCACATACGTGAACGAGCAGTACTTC. This codes for CASEGTYVNEQYF.

The V call is TRBV7-9, the J call TRBJ2-7, with TRBD2 as a possible D gene (6 bases). This CDR3 region has 12 residues. The germline V gene has CDR1 SEHNR and CDR2 FQNEAQ (reference sequence). V was cut by 1 base and J by 6 bases, with 7 bases left in between. DNA of the CDR3: TGTGCCAGCAGCTTAGACGGGGGCGAGCAGTACTTC. Its translation is CASSLDGGEQYF.

The chain has TRBV27 and TRBJ1-1; D is ambiguous. CDR3 length equals 13 residues. The V end was cut by 1 base, the J end by 1 base, with 4 bases between. Germline-derived CDR1 and CDR2 are MNHEY and SMNVEV (reference sequence). CDR3 in amino acids: CASSLYANTEAFF. Here the CDR3 DNA reads TGTGCCAGCAGTTTATATGCGAACACTGAAGCTTTCTTT.

The chain uses TRBV7-8 and TRBJ2-3; no reliable D call. Germline values: CDR1 SGHVS, CDR2 FQNEAQ. The CDR3 runs 14 residues. Trimming stripped 2 bases from V and 0 bases from J, with 6 bases between. CDR3 sequence: CASSLLGSTDTQYF. DNA of the CDR3: TGTGCCAGCAGCTTACTTGGGAGCACAGATACGCAGTATTTT.

The table lists this clone with a count of one. The chain employs TRBV2 and TRBJ2-7; 8 bases agree with TRBD1. J lost 6 bases, V lost 5 bases, and 15 bases had no gene match. This CDR3 is 16 amino acids long. CDR1 and CDR2 from the germline V gene are SNHLY and FYNNEI. CDR3 nucleotide sequence: TGTGCCAGCAGTCAGAGTCCGGGACAGGCGACGGGCGAGCAGTACTTC. It encodes CASSQSPGQATGEQYF.

This clone was observed a few times. The chain recombines TRBV4-1 with TRBJ2-7; tentatively, D is TRBD1 (6 bases). CDR1 and CDR2 (germline): MGHRA, YSYEKL. Trimming stripped 4 bases from V and 0 bases from J, with 13 bases between. The CDR3 consists of 15 residues. In DNA, the CDR3 is TGCGCCAGCAGCCCCTCGACAGGTCCCTCCTACGAGCAGTACTTC. Amino acid sequence: CASSPSTGPSYEQYF.

This chain connects TRBV2 to TRBJ2-2; D ambiguous. The CDR3 consists of 15 residues. The germline V gene has CDR1 SNHLY and CDR2 FYNNEI. V was trimmed by 3 bases and J by 2 bases, leaving 10 bases between them. The CDR3 sequence is CASSELYGNTGELFF. CDR3 bases: TGTGCCAGCAGTGAGTTGTACGGCAACACCGGGGAGCTGTTTTTT.

The chain couples TRBV25-1 to TRBJ2-7; D possibly corresponds to TRBD2 (6 bases). Trimming pared 6 bases from V and 2 bases from J, leaving 11 bases between. Germline CDR1 is MGHDK and CDR2 is SYGVNS. The length of the CDR3 is 13 residues. The CDR3 DNA is TGTGCCAGCAGCGCCGGGAGAGCCTACGAGCAGTACTTC. Protein product: CASSAGRAYEQYF.